Listed below are T cell receptor beta chains from one sample, sequenced in a study of Ad26.COV2.S vaccination and SARS-CoV-2 variants. Sequencing was performed with immunoSEQ multiplex PCR; in TCRdb, only in-frame clones are kept and a portion is missing. The table has approximately 400,000 clones, around 83% seen once. This specimen was peripheral blood, taken in a trial of Ad26.COV2.S vaccine versus placebo. All receptors come from a person aged 18-60 years who received the Ad26.COV2.S COVID-19 vaccine or a placebo. Each CDR3 is given with its conserved first and last residue. Fields, in order: V gene, J gene, clone size, D gene, CDR3 length, CDR3 protein, CDR3 DNA. A D gene is named only where the DNA matches it firmly. A clone size is listed for some rows: how often the clone was seen (once, few, many), or a class if it is expanded.

V gene: TRBV6-2/TRBV6-3
J gene: TRBJ1-1
clone size: NA
D gene: NA
CDR3 length: 15
CDR3 protein: CASSYSIRGGTEAFF
CDR3 DNA: TGTGCCAGCAGTTACTCGATACGGGGAGGCACTGAAGCTTTCTTT

V gene: TRBV18
J gene: TRBJ2-3
clone size: NA
D gene: NA
CDR3 length: 16
CDR3 protein: CASSLLGTNDADTQYF
CDR3 DNA: TGTGCCAGCTCACTGCTGGGCACCAACGATGCAGATACGCAGTATTTT

V gene: TRBV9
J gene: TRBJ2-5
clone size: NA
D gene: TRBD2
CDR3 length: 15
CDR3 protein: CASSVLAGEVETQYF
CDR3 DNA: TGTGCCAGCAGCGTACTAGCGGGGGAGGTAGAGACCCAGTACTTC

V gene: TRBV27
J gene: TRBJ2-1
clone size: NA
D gene: NA
CDR3 length: 13
CDR3 protein: CASSAYGVNEQFF
CDR3 DNA: TGTGCCAGCAGTGCGTATGGGGTCAATGAGCAGTTCTTC

V gene: TRBV18
J gene: TRBJ2-7
clone size: NA
D gene: NA
CDR3 length: 18
CDR3 protein: CASSPPKARAPTSYEQYF
CDR3 DNA: TGTGCCAGCTCACCACCGAAAGCCAGGGCCCCTACTTCCTACGAGCAGTACTTC

V gene: TRBV30
J gene: TRBJ1-3
clone size: NA
D gene: NA
CDR3 length: 14
CDR3 protein: CAWSVILSGNTIYF
CDR3 DNA: TGTGCCTGGAGTGTAATCCTCTCTGGAAACACCATATATTTT

V gene: TRBV6-5
J gene: TRBJ1-6
clone size: few
D gene: NA
CDR3 length: 15
CDR3 protein: CASSYDLVPNSPLHF
CDR3 DNA: TGTGCCAGCAGTTACGACCTCGTCCCTAATTCACCCCTCCACTTT

V gene: TRBV6-5
J gene: TRBJ1-3
clone size: few
D gene: NA
CDR3 length: 15
CDR3 protein: CASSYNRVGGNTIYF
CDR3 DNA: TGTGCCAGCAGTTACAACAGGGTCGGGGGAAACACCATATATTTT

V gene: TRBV9
J gene: TRBJ1-1
clone size: once
D gene: TRBD1
CDR3 length: 15
CDR3 protein: CASSVSSFGQGEAFF
CDR3 DNA: TGTGCCAGCAGCGTCAGTAGTTTTGGACAGGGCGAAGCTTTCTTT

V gene: TRBV5-1
J gene: TRBJ2-3
clone size: NA
D gene: NA
CDR3 length: 16
CDR3 protein: CASSIGRGAITDTQYF
CDR3 DNA: TGCGCCAGCAGTATTGGTCGAGGGGCTATCACAGATACGCAGTATTTT

V gene: TRBV3-1/TRBV3-2
J gene: TRBJ1-5
clone size: NA
D gene: TRBD1
CDR3 length: 20
CDR3 protein: CASSPLYIGKQGTGPQPQHF
CDR3 DNA: TGTGCCAGCAGCCCACTTTACATTGGAAAACAAGGGACAGGGCCTCAGCCCCAGCATTTT